Each of the 15 T cell receptor beta chains below was sequenced from the same sample in a study of cytomegalovirus exposure and HLA in healthy donors. The PCR used 60 Vbeta and 13 Jbeta primers. Profiling relied on immunoSEQ multiplex PCR, and the TCRdb table lists in-frame clones only, not all of them. The sample consists of about 160,000 clones, approximately 75% of them appearing once. The sequenced sample was PBMCs. The receptors come from a man aged 25 to 40 in good health and CMV-seropositive.

The genes are TRBV7-3 and TRBJ2-7; tentative D call: TRBD1 (6 bases). Germline loops: CDR1 SGHTA, CDR2 FQGTGA. Between the trimmed V and J ends, which lost 8 bases and 3 bases, there was a span of 14 bases. CDR3 length: 13 residues. The CDR3 spells CASGKDSGYEQYF. For the CDR3, the DNA is TGTGCCAGCGGCAAGGACAGCGGCTACGAGCAGTACTTC.

V gene TRBV6-5 combines with J gene TRBJ1-1; D may be TRBD1 (5 bases). The ends were cut back, 0 bases at V and 3 bases at J, with 8 bases in the middle. This CDR3 has 14 residues. Per the germline V gene, CDR1 is MNHEY and CDR2 is SVGAGI. CDR3 loop: CASSYSGGDTEAFF. In DNA form, the CDR3 reads TGTGCCAGCAGTTACTCGGGAGGGGACACTGAAGCTTTCTTT.

This chain connects TRBV5-6 to TRBJ2-1, with a tentative D call TRBD1 (5 bases). The germline CDR1 and CDR2 sequences are SGHDT and YYEEEE. V was cut by 4 bases and J by 8 bases, with 7 bases left in between. The CDR3 is 11 amino acids. This CDR3 reads CASSEQDEQFF. DNA for the CDR3: TGTGCCAGCAGCGAACAGGATGAGCAGTTCTTC. Based on the CDR3 plus reference TRBV5-6 and TRBJ2-1, the full variable domain is DAGVTQSPTHLIKTRGQQVTLRCSPKSGHDTVSWYQQALGQGPQFIFQYYEEEERQRGNFPDRFSGHQFPNYSSELNVNALLLGDSALYLCASSEQDEQFFGPGTRLTVL.

This chain uses TRBV4-1 with TRBJ1-4; D is possibly TRBD1 (5 bases). The germline V and J ends were trimmed by 4 bases and 7 bases, with 13 bases remaining between them. This CDR3 is 14 amino acids long. CDR1 and CDR2 (germline): MGHRA, YSYEKL. For the CDR3, the DNA is TGCGCCAGCAGCCTTCGTCAGGGAAGTGAAAAACTGTTTTTT. Its translation is CASSLRQGSEKLFF.

This clone has only one observation. The chain is built from TRBV2 and TRBJ1-2, with D perhaps TRBD1 (5 bases). The V end was cut by 9 bases, the J end by 3 bases, with 14 bases between. In germline, CDR1 is SNHLY, CDR2 FYNNEI. The CDR3 length is 13 residues. CDR3 in amino acids: CARRDREHYGYTF. The CDR3 DNA reads TGTGCCAGACGGGACCGGGAGCACTATGGCTACACCTTC.

The chain has TRBV2 and TRBJ2-3; perhaps TRBD2 as D (7 bases). This CDR3 has 15 residues. V lost 1 base and J lost 4, with 12 bases in between. Germline loops: CDR1 SNHLY, CDR2 FYNNEI. This chain's CDR3 is CASSEGGGRADTQYF. For the CDR3, the DNA is TGTGCCAGCAGTGAAGGGGGGGGGCGCGCAGATACGCAGTATTTT. The variable domain in full, completed from reference TRBV2 and TRBJ2-3, reads EPEVTQTPSHQVTQMGQEVILRCVPISNHLYFYWYRQILGQKVEFLVSFYNNEISEKSEIFDDQFSVERPDGSNFTLKIRSTKLEDSAMYFCASSEGGGRADTQYFGPGTRLTVL.

CDR3 loop: CASEIAGGQGGELFF. The CDR3 nucleotides read TGCGCCAGCGAAATCGCCGGGGGGCAGGGCGGGGAGCTGTTTTTT. This rearrangement joins TRBV10-2 to TRBJ2-2; weak D call: TRBD2 (7 bases). Trimming left V 8 bases short and J 7 bases short, with 20 bases between. This CDR3 contains 15 residues. CDR1 is WSHSY and CDR2 is SAAADI in the germline V gene.

This clone was observed a handful of times. The chain recombines TRBV7-6 with TRBJ1-6; a weak D match, TRBD1 (6 bases). From germline, CDR1 is SGHVS and CDR2 FNYEAQ. The V end was cut by 5 bases, the J end by 8 bases, with 16 bases between. The CDR3 consists of 15 residues. The CDR3 region has the DNA TGTGCCAGCAGCCCGGTGGGGGGGCTTTATTCACCCCTCCACTTT. As protein: CASSPVGGLYSPLHF.

The rearrangement links TRBV10-3 to TRBJ2-1; D not resolved. Per germline, CDR1 ENHRY and CDR2 SYGVKD. V lost 0 bases to trimming and J lost 10 bases, with 10 bases between them. The CDR3 totals 13 residues. The CDR3 loop is CAISESHSGEQFF. DNA for the CDR3: TGTGCCATCAGTGAGTCCCACAGTGGAGAGCAGTTCTTC.

This rearrangement joins TRBV28 to TRBJ1-5, with D perhaps TRBD1 (6 bases). The V and J ends lost 7 bases and 1 base respectively, with 17 bases between them. Germline V CDR1 and CDR2: MDHEN, SYDVKM. The CDR3 length is 16 residues. The CDR3 DNA sequence: TGTGCCAGCACCCATGGGGGGGGCGGGAGCAATCAGCCCCAGCATTTT. It specifies CASTHGGGGSNQPQHF.

The chain uses TRBV19 and TRBJ1-2; D is uncertain. This CDR3 is built from 12 residues. Trimming pared 4 bases from V and 1 base from J, leaving 4 bases between. Germline CDR1 is LNHDA and CDR2 is SQIVND (reference sequence). DNA of the CDR3: TGTGCCAGTAGTAACTTTAACTATGGCTACACCTTC. Translating it yields CASSNFNYGYTF.

The J gene is TRBJ2-7, the V gene TRBV5-4, with 8 bases lining up with TRBD1. The CDR3 is 15 residues long. Germline V CDR1 and CDR2: SGHNT, YYREEE (reference sequence). Trimming took 4 bases from V and 6 from J; bases not matched to a gene: 12. The CDR3, as DNA: TGTGCCAGCAGCCGGGTAAGGGGACAGGATGGCGAGCAGTACTTC. This gives the protein CASSRVRGQDGEQYF.

The chain has TRBV2 and TRBJ1-4; TRBD1 matches at 10 bases. Trimming at V came to 2 bases and at J to 7 bases, leaving 4 bases not matched to a gene. The CDR3 runs 15 residues. Germline values: CDR1 SNHLY, CDR2 FYNNEI. CDR3 sequence: CASSEQTGGGEKLFF. CDR3 bases: TGTGCCAGCAGTGAACAGACAGGGGGCGGTGAAAAACTGTTTTTT.

This clone was seen a few times. V usage is TRBV11-3 and J usage is TRBJ1-1, with D maybe TRBD1 (5 bases). Trimming shortened V by 4 bases and J by 1 base, and 7 bases separated the two germline ends. CDR3 length: 13 residues. Germline assignment: CDR1 SGHNT and CDR2 YENEEA. CDR3 nucleotides: TGTGCCAGCAGCTGGGGCCAGAACACTGAAGCTTTCTTT. Protein product: CASSWGQNTEAFF.

This rearrangement joins TRBV7-8 to TRBJ2-5; 8 bases line up with TRBD1. The CDR3 runs 16 residues. V lost 5 bases and J lost 1; bases outside the gene matches: 9. Germline CDR1 SGHVS, CDR2 FQNEAQ. The CDR3 loop is CASSPADRVGQETQYF. As DNA, the CDR3 is TGTGCCAGCAGCCCAGCGGACAGGGTAGGCCAAGAGACCCAGTACTTC.